This TCR beta chain was recorded in a study of shared clonotypes between healthy human individuals. Across the study: Three CD4 naive, three CD4 memory, two CD8 naive and one CD8 memory plate were used per donor. General study findings and limits: The study sampled only blood, and tissue repertoires likely differ.

The method was immunoSEQ multiplex PCR; TCRdb's version includes in-frame clones alone and lacks a portion of them. The profile shows around 550,000 clones, about 95% of them singletons. Note on this clone: Its specificity is not known.

This CDR3 comprises 15 residues. Germline V CDR1 and CDR2: SGHNT, YYREEE (reference sequence). V gave up 4 bases and J gave up 3 bases; unmatched junction bases: 5. This receptor was taken from a young woman in good health. Sequencing input: naive CD4+ T cells sorted from blood. The subset denotes: CD45RA+ positively selected. This chain joins TRBV5-4 and TRBJ2-1, with 9 bases identical to TRBD2. CDR3: CASSQGLADYNEQFF. Here the CDR3 DNA reads TGTGCCAGCAGCCAGGGACTAGCAGACTACAATGAGCAGTTCTTC.